These 30 T cell receptor beta chains were sequenced from one sample in a study of response to subunit inactivated influenza vaccine. TCRdb analysed the RT-PCR reads with MiXCR anew, one entry per CDR3 protein. The sample shows more than 500,000 distinct CDR3 sequences, approximately 11% of them seen only once. In addition, the sample was reused for a study of T cells expressing NK-cell markers. That paper notes: 5'RACE template switching with UMIs produced the TCR beta cDNA.

Sequences were derived from PBMCs from blood, sampled on the day of vaccination. All receptors come from a man in his fifties or sixties who received an inactivated influenza vaccine.

This clonotype was seen more than once but under ten times. V usage is TRBV24-1 and J usage is TRBJ2-1, with D possibly matching TRBD1 (6 bases). Trimming shortened V by 5 bases and J by 2 bases, and 18 bases separated the two germline ends. This CDR3 has 17 residues. Looked up from germline, CDR1 is KGHDR and CDR2 is SFDVKD. This chain's CDR3 is CATSGTTGNRAYNEQFF. CDR3 nucleotide sequence: TGTGCCACCAGTGGCACGACAGGAAACAGAGCCTACAATGAGCAGTTCTTC.

On this clonotype itself: A much larger clone differs by one base, so this may be a read error. The gene calls are TRBV29-1 and TRBJ2-3; D ambiguous. This CDR3 spans 10 amino acids. Germline CDR1 reads SQVTM; CDR2 reads ANQGSEA. The CDR3 is CIVEISSQYF. CDR3 DNA: TGCATCGTTGAAATCTCTTCGCAGTATTTT.

The chain couples TRBV20-1 to TRBJ1-4; weak D call: TRBD1 (5 bases). Trimming removed 6 bases from V and 7 bases from J, with 21 bases in between. In germline, CDR1 is DFQATT, CDR2 SNEGSKA (reference sequence). The CDR3 spans 15 residues. The CDR3 loop reads CSAAGFGARSEKLFF. The CDR3 DNA is TGCAGTGCCGCTGGTTTTGGGGCGCGGTCTGAAAAACTGTTTTTT.

The chain joins TRBV12-3 or TRBV12-4 to TRBJ2-1; 9 bases are shared with TRBD2. The CDR3 totals 16 residues. V lost 3 bases and J lost 6; bases outside the gene matches: 9. DNA for the CDR3: TGTGCCAGCAGTTTTTTTGGGACTAGCCATGGCAATGAGCAGTTCTTC. Residues: CASSFFGTSHGNEQFF.

Regarding this clonotype: Compared with germline, one end of the junction differs, possibly owing to a read error. This sequence joins TRBV20-1 and TRBJ1-5, with D unresolved. The CDR3 length is 13 residues. The germline V gene has CDR1 DFQATT and CDR2 SNEGSKA (reference sequence). This CDR3 reads CSAARQANHPQHF. The CDR3 DNA reads as TGCAGTGCTGCCCGGCAGGCGAATCATCCCCAGCATTTT.

V is TRBV7-6 and J is TRBJ2-2, with D unclear. The length of the CDR3 is 16 residues. V lost 0 bases and J lost 0, with 8 bases in between. Germline CDR1 and CDR2: SGHVS and FNYEAQ. CDR3 loop: CASSLAVATNTGELFF. DNA for the CDR3: TGTGCCAGCAGCTTAGCCGTCGCTACGAACACCGGGGAGCTGTTTTTT.

The chain links TRBV27 to TRBJ2-7, with D unclear. V lost 5 bases and J 2 bases, leaving 13 bases between the germline ends. Germline CDR1 and CDR2: MNHEY and SMNVEV (reference sequence). The CDR3 totals 14 residues. CDR3 protein: CASSPTYPPYEQYF. The DNA for the CDR3 is TGTGCCAGCAGTCCCACCTATCCCCCCTACGAGCAGTACTTC.

The chain is built from TRBV15 and TRBJ2-1, with no clear D. The CDR3 is made up of 12 amino acids. Trimming took off 5 bases at V and 4 bases at J, with 6 bases between the two ends. Germline V gene sequence: CDR1 LNHNV, CDR2 YYDKDF (reference sequence). The CDR3 sequence is CATSAHYNEQFF. CDR3 DNA sequence: TGTGCCACCAGCGCACATTACAATGAGCAGTTCTTC.

This clonotype was found a few times. The chain combines TRBV7-2 with TRBJ1-5; D not resolved. Germline CDR1 and CDR2: SGHTA and FQGNSA. The length of the CDR3 is 15 residues. The germline V and J ends were trimmed by 2 bases and 0 bases, with 8 bases remaining between them. CDR3 DNA: TGTGCCAGCAGCTTACAGCCTAATAGCAATCAGCCCCAGCATTTT. This sequence encodes CASSLQPNSNQPQHF. Variable domain in full (rest from reference TRBV7-2 and TRBJ1-5): GAGVSQSPSNKVTEKGKDVELRCDPISGHTALYWYRQSLGQGLEFLIYFQGNSAPDKSGLPSDRFSAERTGGSVSTLTIQRTQQEDSAVYLCASSLQPNSNQPQHFGDGTRLSIL.

V usage is TRBV27 and J usage is TRBJ2-3; D is perhaps TRBD1 or TRBD2 (5 bases each). Germline V gene sequence: CDR1 MNHEY, CDR2 SMNVEV (reference sequence). V was pared by 0 bases and J by 1 base, with 11 bases between. This CDR3 is built from 16 residues. The CDR3 protein is CASSLSRGWGTDTQYF. In DNA, the CDR3 is TGTGCCAGCAGTTTATCGAGGGGATGGGGCACAGATACGCAGTATTTT.

This sequence joins TRBV20-1 and TRBJ2-7; D might be TRBD1 or TRBD2, each matching 6 bases. The V gene lost 6 bases and the J gene lost 5 bases, with 32 bases spanning the gap. Per germline, CDR1 DFQATT and CDR2 SNEGSKA (reference sequence). The CDR3 length is 18 residues. The CDR3, as DNA: TGCAGTGCACCCAACGGCGCAAAGGGGGGTATCCAGGGGCACGAGCAGTACTTC. Translated, it gives CSAPNGAKGGIQGHEQYF.

This chain uses TRBV20-1 with TRBJ2-3, with D perhaps matching TRBD1 (6 bases). This CDR3 has 13 amino acids. Germline V gene lookup returns CDR1 DFQATT and CDR2 SNEGSKA (reference sequence). Trimming pared 0 bases from V and 4 bases from J, leaving 8 bases between. This CDR3 is CSARDWTADTQYF. CDR3 nucleotides: TGCAGTGCTAGAGATTGGACAGCAGATACGCAGTATTTT.

This clonotype was recorded a few times. The chain recombines TRBV6-2 or TRBV6-3 with TRBJ1-2, with D unclear. The CDR3 covers 13 residues. Germline V gives CDR1 MNHEY, CDR2 SVGEGT. V lost 6 bases, J lost 8 bases, and 16 bases lay in between. The CDR3 DNA sequence: TGTGCCAGCAGAACCCTCATTGGAGGCGGCTACACCTTC. Protein sequence: CASRTLIGGGYTF.

This chain links TRBV6-1 with TRBJ1-5; 10 bases are a match to TRBD1. This CDR3 is 16 amino acids long. Germline V lookup: CDR1 MNHNS, CDR2 SASEGT. Unmatched junction bases numbered 11, after V lost 6 bases and J lost 6 bases. In DNA form, the CDR3 reads TGTGCCAGCAGCCTCCTCTCCGGGACAGGGGTTCAGCCCCAGCATTTT. Protein: CASSLLSGTGVQPQHF.

This clonotype appeared many times. The gene calls are TRBV7-2 and TRBJ2-7; tentative D call: TRBD1 (7 bases). This CDR3 is 14 amino acids long. V shed 5 bases and J shed 3 bases, with 14 bases lying between them. Looked up from germline, CDR1 is SGHTA and CDR2 is FQGNSA. The CDR3 nucleotides read TGTGCCAGCAGCGGGGGGACAGAACGCTACGAGCAGTACTTC. Amino acids: CASSGGTERYEQYF.

J is TRBJ2-6 and V is TRBV14; perhaps D is TRBD1 or TRBD2 (6 bases each). The V gene's germline CDR1 is SGHDN and CDR2 FVKESK. V lost 2 bases, J lost 5 bases, and 19 bases lay in between. The CDR3 is made up of 18 amino acids. CDR3 nucleotides: TGTGCCAGCAGCCAATTTTATTCGGTCGGGGGCTGGGCCAACGTCCTGACTTTC. It encodes CASSQFYSVGGWANVLTF. Complete variable domain (other parts from reference TRBV14 and TRBJ2-6): EAGVTQFPSHSVIEKGQTVTLRCDPISGHDNLYWYRRVMGKEIKFLLHFVKESKQDESGMPNNRFLAERTGGTYSTLKVQPAELEDSGVYFCASSQFYSVGGWANVLTFGAGSRLTVL.

At least ten counts were recorded for this clonotype. The genes are TRBV3-1 and TRBJ2-2, with TRBD1 matching 7 bases. Trimming removed 4 bases from V and 5 bases from J; junction bases left unmatched: 7. This CDR3 region has 15 residues. Germline loops: CDR1 LGHDT, CDR2 YNNKEL (reference sequence). In nucleotides, the CDR3 is TGTGCCAGCAGCCCTGGACAGGTGGAGACCGGGGAGCTGTTTTTT. This codes for CASSPGQVETGELFF.

V usage is TRBV10-3 and J usage is TRBJ1-1; TRBD1 is a possible D gene (6 bases). The CDR3 sequence is 13 residues long. Germline assignment: CDR1 ENHRY and CDR2 SYGVKD. Deletions cut 4 bases from V and 1 base from J, with 7 bases between. The CDR3 spells CAISGTANTEAFF. In DNA form, the CDR3 reads TGTGCCATCAGTGGGACAGCGAACACTGAAGCTTTCTTT.

The chain couples TRBV5-1 to TRBJ1-1; 7 nucleotides agree with TRBD1. CDR3 size: 15 residues. Losses at the gene ends were 3 bases for V and 4 bases for J; bases not matched to a gene: 9. Germline V gene sequence: CDR1 SGHRS, CDR2 YFSETQ. CDR3 protein: CASSSQQGFGTEAFF. CDR3 DNA: TGCGCCAGCAGCTCCCAACAGGGGTTTGGCACTGAAGCTTTCTTT.

This clonotype came up a few times. The chain is built from TRBV6-2 or TRBV6-3 and TRBJ2-7, with TRBD1 identical over 8 bases. Looked up from germline, CDR1 is MNHEY and CDR2 is SVGEGT. V dropped 6 bases and J dropped 4; count of bases not matched to a gene: 5. This CDR3 is 13 amino acids long. CDR3: CASRRTGLYEQYF. The DNA of the CDR3 is TGTGCCAGCAGAAGGACAGGGCTGTACGAGCAGTACTTC.

This chain connects TRBV29-1 to TRBJ1-2, with 7 nucleotides matching TRBD1. The trim removed 6 bases at V and 0 bases at J, leaving 4 bases unmatched. Germline CDR1 is SQVTM and CDR2 is ANQGSEA. This CDR3 contains 13 residues. CDR3 residues: CSVSTGANYGYTF. CDR3 sequence (DNA): TGCAGCGTCTCCACAGGGGCTAACTATGGCTACACCTTC.

This clonotype turned up a few times. The chain links TRBV24-1 to TRBJ2-2; perhaps TRBD2 as D (6 bases). Germline assignment: CDR1 KGHDR and CDR2 SFDVKD. V shed 0 bases and J shed 5 bases, with 12 bases lying between them. CDR3 length equals 16 residues. Here the CDR3 DNA reads TGTGCCACCAGTGATTTGACCCCAGGGAGGACCGGGGAGCTGTTTTTT. It specifies CATSDLTPGRTGELFF.

This clonotype was picked up many times. The CDR3 DNA is TGTGCCAGCAGTTGGGGGCGCGGAGAGACCCAGTACTTC. Translated, it gives CASSWGRGETQYF. This sequence joins TRBV28 and TRBJ2-5; D might be TRBD1 (6 bases). CDR1 and CDR2 from the germline V gene are MDHEN and SYDVKM. This CDR3 spans 13 amino acids. Trimming removed 4 bases from V and 4 bases from J, with 10 bases in between.

This clonotype was seen a handful of times. The chain carries TRBV24-1 and TRBJ2-1; 12 nucleotides match TRBD2. J lost 0 bases, V lost 4 bases, and 9 bases had no gene match. Germline values: CDR1 KGHDR, CDR2 SFDVKD. The CDR3 is 19 amino acids. The CDR3 DNA sequence: TGTGCCACCAGTGAACCCACTAGCGGGGGGCAGAGCTCCTACAATGAGCAGTTCTTC. This sequence encodes CATSEPTSGGQSSYNEQFF.

The rearrangement links TRBV5-1 to TRBJ2-3; 12 bases are a match to TRBD2. The CDR3 is made up of 15 amino acids. J gave up 7 bases and V 4 bases, and 7 bases lay outside the gene matches. Germline V lookup: CDR1 SGHRS, CDR2 YFSETQ. CDR3 protein: CASSPSSGGAHTQYF. The CDR3 bases are TGCGCCAGCAGCCCATCTAGCGGGGGGGCGCATACGCAGTATTTT.

The rearrangement uses TRBV11-2 and TRBJ1-6, with D perhaps matching TRBD1 (5 bases). Germline CDR1 is SGHAT and CDR2 is FQNNGV. The CDR3 spans 15 residues. Trimming removed 5 bases from V and 6 bases from J, with 14 bases in between. The CDR3 DNA sequence: TGTGCCAGCAGCGCGGGTGGGACTGCTAATTCACCCCTCCACTTT. Its protein product is CASSAGGTANSPLHF. The full variable domain, rest sourced from reference TRBV11-2 and TRBJ1-6, is EAGVAQSPRYKIIEKRQSVAFWCNPISGHATLYWYQQILGQGPKLLIQFQNNGVVDDSQLPKDRFSAERLKGVDSTLKIQPAKLEDSAVYLCASSAGGTANSPLHFGNGTRLTVT.

This clonotype was picked up a small number of times. V gene TRBV5-1 combines with J gene TRBJ2-5, with a weak D call TRBD2 (6 bases). CDR1 is SGHRS, CDR2 YFSETQ, per germline. V was clipped by 0 bases and J by 2 bases, with 17 bases between them. The CDR3 loop spans 17 amino acids. CDR3 in amino acids: CASSLAGRQWEQETQYF. The CDR3 nucleotides read TGCGCCAGCAGCTTGGCCGGGAGACAGTGGGAACAAGAGACCCAGTACTTC. Using reference TRBV5-1 and TRBJ2-5 for the parts outside the CDR3, the full variable domain is KAGVTQTPRYLIKTRGQQVTLSCSPISGHRSVSWYQQTPGQGLQFLFEYFSETQRNKGNFPGRFSGRQFSNSRSEMNVSTLELGDSALYLCASSLAGRQWEQETQYFGPGTRLLVL.

This clonotype showed up many times. The rearrangement joins TRBV2 to TRBJ2-2; D is uncertain. Deletions cut 0 bases from V and 1 base from J, with 0 bases between. The CDR3 runs to 13 residues. Per the germline V gene, CDR1 is SNHLY and CDR2 is FYNNEI. CDR3 sequence: CASSEANTGELFF. In nucleotides, the CDR3 is TGTGCCAGCAGTGAAGCGAACACCGGGGAGCTGTTTTTT.

The J gene is TRBJ1-6, the V gene TRBV12-3 or TRBV12-4; 8 bases are a match to TRBD1. CDR3 length equals 15 residues. Trimming removed 6 bases from V and 8 bases from J; junction bases left unmatched: 9. CDR3 loop: CASSPQDRDYSPLHF. In DNA form, the CDR3 reads TGTGCCAGCAGCCCACAGGACAGGGATTATTCACCCCTCCACTTT.

In this sample, this clonotype turned up a few times. The chain joins TRBV20-1 to TRBJ1-1, with D possibly matching TRBD1 (6 bases). Germline V lookup: CDR1 DFQATT, CDR2 SNEGSKA (reference sequence). The CDR3 is 12 amino acids. Between the trimmed V and J ends, which lost 5 bases and 6 bases, there was a span of 13 bases. The CDR3 DNA follows: TGCAGTGCTCGTCGGACAGCGCCTGAAGCTTTCTTT. Translating gives CSARRTAPEAFF.